The text below deals with one T cell receptor (beta chain). Its specific antigen is unknown. The input lacks base qualities; no much larger clone sits a single base away. V lost 2 bases and J lost 10 bases; the stretch between them is 15 bases long. From the cysteine up to the phenylalanine, the CDR3 has a length of 15 residues. Only the CDR3 region is kept as DNA, spanning 45 bases read in frame from base 1. Looking up the germline V gene yields CDR1 SGHTA and CDR2 FQGTGA. Patients with autoimmune disease history or receiving systemic immunosuppression were excluded from the trial. Peripheral blood for TCR sequencing was collected from all dose cohorts at baseline, on cycle 4 day 1, and on cycle 7 day 1. Samples came from an open-label, multicenter, first-in-human phase I dose-escalation trial of ivuxolimab. The trial enrolled adults with locally advanced or metastatic head and neck squamous cell, hepatocellular, melanoma or renal cell carcinoma. CD4+ and CD8+ T cells were sorted separately from peripheral blood before TCR sequencing.

These data originate in a study of OX40 agonist ivuxolimab in advanced cancers. For context, the study as a whole: Ivuxolimab, which targeted the costimulatory receptor OX40 (CD134), was an agonistic, fully human IgG2 monoclonal antibody. Intravenous ivuxolimab was administered to patients every 2 weeks at six dose levels: 0.01, 0.1, 0.3, 1.5, 3 and 10 mg/kg. Of the 50 or so patients in dose escalation, 19 had hepatocellular carcinoma, some 15 had melanoma, 9 had renal cell carcinoma and 9 had head and neck cancer. The dose-escalation cohort was roughly 80% male with a mean age of approximately 60 years, ranging from 23 to 79. Patients were allowed to have had prior anti-PD-1, anti-PD-L1 or anti-CTLA-4 therapy, and approximately 40% of the dose-escalation patients had previously received checkpoint inhibitors. Partial responses occurred in three dose-escalation patients, of whom one had hepatocellular carcinoma and two had cutaneous melanoma. Peripheral TCRbeta sequencing was intended to test whether TCR sequence diversity was altered and clonal T-cell expansion was caused by ivuxolimab. The paper covers the monotherapy dose-escalation part of the phase I ivuxolimab trial, which included N of about 56 patients.

For sequencing of the TCRbeta CDR3 region, genomic DNA was extracted from the sorted cells. The immunoSEQ Assay was used for sequencing of TCRbeta CDR3 regions. The table comes from immuneACCESS by way of TCRdb, which keeps in-frame sequences with V and J called. Part of the clones is missing from these tables; in studies checked, under half for an unresolved V gene and the rest for unknown reasons. This sample has about 77,000 clones in its table, and 65% to 90% of those were observed once. The ten top clones hold 0.65% to 0.8% of the sample. The research as a whole found: In partial responders in the 0.1-3.0 mg/kg groups, normalized peripheral clonal expansion was found to be among the lowest, especially among CD8+ T cells. The antigen specificity of the peripheral T cells that underwent clonal expansion was not determined. Clonal expansion of both CD4+ and CD8+ blood T cells was observed from baseline to week 6 at doses 0.1 to 3.0 mg/kg. Low levels of normalized T-cell clonal expansion were also shown by some nonresponding patients. After ivuxolimab, expanded clones were on average more numerous among CD8+ T cells than among CD4+ T cells.

The chain was built from TRBV7-3 and TRBJ1-6, with the identity of the D gene unclear. The TCR sequence derives from an adult with an advanced solid tumor such as melanoma, head and neck, liver or kidney cancer. The source was CD4+ or CD8+ T cells sorted from blood, collected in a trial of the OX40 agonist ivuxolimab. The nucleotide sequence reads as follows: TGTGCCAGCAGCTTATCTGGGAGGGCGCGATCACCCCTCCACTTT. This sequence encodes CASSLSGRARSPLHF.